This T cell receptor (beta chain) was sequenced during a study of shared clonotypes between healthy human individuals. Around 30,000 T cell genomes (about 0.2 ug DNA) went into each sorted-subset replicate. Produced via immunoSEQ multiplex PCR; TCRdb's table is partial and in-frame only. The sample lists some 2,400,000 clones; around 95% were seen once. Comment on this clone: Its antigen is unidentified.

General study findings and limits: Among donors, the sharing of clonotypes was expected to be influenced by sequencing depth. Across a few donors, naive CD4 shared 4.5% to 6%, naive CD8 approximately 3.5%, memory CD4 2% to 2.5%, memory CD8 0.35% to 0.5%.

The TCR sequence derives from a man between 18 and 35 years old in good health. The sequencing input was naive CD4+ T cells sorted from blood. The subset denotes: CD45RA+ positively selected.

The CDR3 region is CASKLSGKGNTGELFF. CDR3 sequence (DNA): TGCGCCAGCAAGTTATCCGGGAAGGGTAACACCGGGGAGCTGTTTTTT. The V gene is TRBV5-1, the J gene TRBJ2-2; possible D gene TRBD2, 5 bases. The germline V and J ends were trimmed by 6 bases and 2 bases, with 17 bases remaining between them. The CDR3 is made up of 16 amino acids. Per germline, CDR1 SGHRS and CDR2 YFSETQ.